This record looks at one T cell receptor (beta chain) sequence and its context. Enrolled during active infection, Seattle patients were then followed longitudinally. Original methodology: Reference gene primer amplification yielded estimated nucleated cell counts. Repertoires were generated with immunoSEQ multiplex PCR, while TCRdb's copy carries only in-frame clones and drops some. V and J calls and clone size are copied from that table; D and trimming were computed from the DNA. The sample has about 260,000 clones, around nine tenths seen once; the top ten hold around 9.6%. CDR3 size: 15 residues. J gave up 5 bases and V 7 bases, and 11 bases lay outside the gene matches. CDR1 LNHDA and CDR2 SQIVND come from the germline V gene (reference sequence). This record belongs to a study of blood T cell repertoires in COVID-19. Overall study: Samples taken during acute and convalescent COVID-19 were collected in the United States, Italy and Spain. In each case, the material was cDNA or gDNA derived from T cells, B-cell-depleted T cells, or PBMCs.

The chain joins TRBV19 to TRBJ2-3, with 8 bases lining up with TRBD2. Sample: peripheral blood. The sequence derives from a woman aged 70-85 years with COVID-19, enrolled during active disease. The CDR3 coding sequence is TGTGCCAGTACCTTAACTAAGACTAGCGTAGATACGCAGTATTTT. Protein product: CASTLTKTSVDTQYF.